This T cell receptor beta chain was profiled in a study of early T cells in non-severe SARS-CoV-2 infection. In the study overall: Sequencing of bulk RNA from unsorted whole blood was done, without chain pairing. Study-level findings and limits: Matching against VDJdb likely underestimated virus-specific expansions, favoring anti-spike CD8.

A word on this clonotype: Its specificity is not known.

The germline V gene has CDR1 DFQATT and CDR2 SNEGSKA (reference sequence). CDR3 length: 12 amino acids. V dropped 6 bases and J dropped 6 bases, with 12 bases sitting between them. In the library, individual cDNA molecules carried attached unique molecular identifiers. TCRdb analysed the 5' RACE reads with MiXCR anew, one entry per CDR3 protein. The data contain tens of thousands of distinct CDR3 sequences, 10% of them singletons. This sample comprised whole blood, obtained at baseline. The chain combines TRBV20-1 with TRBJ2-1; D may be TRBD1 or TRBD2 (5 bases each). This TCR derives from an adult who was a healthcare worker with PCR-confirmed SARS-CoV-2 infection or an uninfected control (not recorded which). This chain's CDR3 is CSARWGTNEQFF. In DNA, the CDR3 is TGCAGTGCCAGATGGGGGACCAATGAGCAGTTCTTC.